A single sample is the source of the 27 T cell receptor beta chains below, sequenced in a study of shared clonotypes between healthy human individuals. Sequenced by immunoSEQ multiplex PCR; TCRdb stores in-frame clones only, minus some. The sample records over a million clones, 70% to 80% being singletons. The sequencing input was memory CD4+ T cells from PBMCs. Subset described: CD45RA-negative fraction. The receptors here all came from a man younger than 35 in good health. Some clones in this sample may be carry-over from other donors' samples.

This clone has at least ten counts. Other DNA sequences in this specimen translate into the identical CDR3. The V call is TRBV5-8, the J call TRBJ1-2, with D uncertain. Germline CDR1 is SGHTS and CDR2 is YDEGEE. The CDR3 runs to 11 residues. V lost 0 bases to trimming and J lost 5 bases, with 2 bases between them. DNA of the CDR3: TGTGCCAGCAGCTTGGGTTATGGCTACACCTTC. It specifies CASSLGYGYTF.

This chain uses TRBV11-2 with TRBJ2-7, with D unclear. Trimming took 5 bases from V and 6 from J, leaving 8 bases between them. CDR1 and CDR2 from the germline V gene are SGHAT and FQNNGV. CDR3 length: 11 amino acids. The CDR3 protein is CASSLNSEQYF. CDR3 in DNA: TGTGCCAGCAGCCTTAACAGCGAGCAGTACTTC.

The chain employs TRBV5-1 and TRBJ2-3, with D uncertain. The CDR3 sequence is 12 residues long. The germline V gene has CDR1 SGHRS and CDR2 YFSETQ. Trimming removed 0 bases from V and 4 bases from J, with 3 bases in between. CDR3 in DNA: TGCGCCAGCAGCTTGGTACCAGATACGCAGTATTTT. Residues: CASSLVPDTQYF. Filled out from reference TRBV5-1 and TRBJ2-3, the complete variable domain reads KAGVTQTPRYLIKTRGQQVTLSCSPISGHRSVSWYQQTPGQGLQFLFEYFSETQRNKGNFPGRFSGRQFSNSRSEMNVSTLELGDSALYLCASSLVPDTQYFGPGTRLTVL.

The J gene is TRBJ2-5, the V gene TRBV19, with 7 positions matching TRBD1. The CDR3 has 14 residues. Germline loops: CDR1 LNHDA, CDR2 SQIVND (reference sequence). The trim removed 4 bases at V and 0 bases at J, leaving 2 bases unmatched. CDR3 sequence: CASSRDRDQETQYF. The CDR3 DNA reads TGTGCCAGTAGTAGAGACAGGGACCAAGAGACCCAGTACTTC.

This sequence joins TRBV5-1 and TRBJ2-2; 8 positions agree with TRBD1. V shed 0 bases, J shed 5 bases, and the junction held 6 bases outside the gene matches. This CDR3 region has 16 residues. Germline V gene lookup returns CDR1 SGHRS and CDR2 YFSETQ. CDR3 bases: TGCGCCAGCAGCTTGGTGCCGGGGGACAGGACCGGGGAGCTGTTTTTT. Its protein product is CASSLVPGDRTGELFF.

The chain couples TRBV5-4 to TRBJ2-7; D not certain. Germline loops: CDR1 SGHNT, CDR2 YYREEE (reference sequence). V shed 1 base and J shed 7 bases, with 12 bases lying between them. The CDR3 runs 13 residues. CDR3 sequence: CASSLNGRGEQYF. CDR3 nucleotides: TGTGCCAGCAGCTTGAACGGACGTGGTGAGCAGTACTTC. The whole variable domain, remainder taken from reference TRBV5-4 and TRBJ2-7, is ETGVTQSPTHLIKTRGQQVTLRCSSQSGHNTVSWYQQALGQGPQFIFQYYREEENGRGNFPPRFSGLQFPNYSSELNVNALELDDSALYLCASSLNGRGEQYFGPGTRLTVT.

This chain links TRBV19 with TRBJ1-4; unclear D gene. Germline V gives CDR1 LNHDA, CDR2 SQIVND (reference sequence). The V end was cut by 6 bases, the J end by 3 bases, with 8 bases between. CDR3 size: 13 residues. CDR3 nucleotides: TGTGCCAGTAGGGCCTCGGCTAATGAAAAACTGTTTTTT. Residues: CASRASANEKLFF.

V and J are TRBV21-1 and TRBJ2-7; TRBD1, the table's D call, was not compared with the DNA. TRBV21-1 is given as a pseudogene. This CDR3 has 17 amino acids. CDR3 loop: CASSFSRGADGTYEQYF. The CDR3 bases are TGTGCCAGCAGTTTCTCAAGGGGTGCGGATGGGACCTACGAGCAGTACTTC.

The chain recombines TRBV30 with TRBJ1-1; no reliable D call. The CDR3 is 14 residues long. V was shortened by 0 bases and J by 1 base, with 9 bases between the two germline ends. From germline, CDR1 is GTSNPN and CDR2 SVGIG (reference sequence). The CDR3 reads CAWSVLAANTEAFF. Here the CDR3 DNA reads TGTGCCTGGAGTGTTTTAGCGGCGAACACTGAAGCTTTCTTT.

J is TRBJ2-1 and V is TRBV2, with TRBD2 matching 14 bases. CDR1 and CDR2 from the germline V gene are SNHLY and FYNNEI. This CDR3 has 15 residues. Losses at the gene ends were 4 bases for V and 6 bases for J; bases not matched to a gene: 2. CDR3 in DNA: TGTGCCAGCAGTGCCGGACTAGCGGGAGGCAATGAGCAGTTCTTC. The encoded protein is CASSAGLAGGNEQFF.

This clone has just one count. V and J are TRBV28 and TRBJ1-1; maybe TRBD1 (6 bases). This CDR3 has 15 residues. Trimming shortened V by 3 bases and J by 4 bases, and 15 bases separated the two germline ends. Germline lookup yields CDR1 MDHEN and CDR2 SYDVKM. The CDR3 loop reads CASSLVGARGTEAFF. The CDR3 bases are TGTGCCAGCAGTTTGGTGGGGGCAAGGGGCACTGAAGCTTTCTTT.

V is TRBV4-1 and J is TRBJ2-1, with TRBD2 matching over 7 bases. CDR3 size: 17 residues. Germline V gives CDR1 MGHRA, CDR2 YSYEKL. With V trimmed by 3 bases and J by 5 bases, 13 bases remained unmatched. CDR3 sequence reads: CASSQGGSLFPHNEQFF. DNA for the CDR3: TGCGCCAGCAGCCAGGGGGGGTCCCTATTCCCCCACAATGAGCAGTTCTTC.

This clone showed up just once. This rearrangement joins TRBV5-4 to TRBJ1-1; D perhaps matches TRBD1 (6 bases). Germline CDR1 reads SGHNT; CDR2 reads YYREEE (reference sequence). This CDR3 spans 17 amino acids. The V gene lost 1 base and the J gene lost 2 bases, with 18 bases spanning the gap. The CDR3 nucleotides read TGTGCCAGCAGCTTGCCTCTAGGGGGTCCCACCAACACTGAAGCTTTCTTT. Its translation is CASSLPLGGPTNTEAFF. The variable domain in full, with the rest retrieved from reference TRBV5-4 and TRBJ1-1, is ETGVTQSPTHLIKTRGQQVTLRCSSQSGHNTVSWYQQALGQGPQFIFQYYREEENGRGNFPPRFSGLQFPNYSSELNVNALELDDSALYLCASSLPLGGPTNTEAFFGQGTRLTVV.

In the case of this clone: Being one base from a much bigger clone, this may be a read error. The V gene is TRBV5-1, the J gene TRBJ2-5, with 10 bases fitting TRBD2. Germline-derived CDR1 and CDR2 are SGHRS and YFSETQ. This CDR3 has 15 residues. Unmatched junction bases numbered 4, after V lost 2 bases and J lost 3 bases. The CDR3 coding sequence is TGCGCCAGCAGCTTTGCCGGGACTAGCGAAGAGACCCAGTACTTC. Its protein product is CASSFAGTSEETQYF.

This chain uses TRBV7-3 with TRBJ2-4; 10 nucleotides match TRBD1. The length of the CDR3 is 14 residues. Trimming at V came to 6 bases and at J to 8 bases, leaving 7 bases not matched to a gene. The germline CDR1 and CDR2 sequences are SGHTA and FQGTGA. CDR3 sequence reads: CASRTGTGEYIQYF. CDR3 sequence (DNA): TGTGCCAGCAGGACCGGGACAGGGGAATACATTCAGTACTTC.

This chain joins TRBV28 and TRBJ1-2; possible D gene TRBD1, 5 bases. Trimming took off 9 bases at V and 7 bases at J, with 12 bases between the two ends. The CDR3 runs 11 residues. Germline CDR1 reads MDHEN; CDR2 reads SYDVKM. This CDR3 is CASTTERGYTF. The CDR3 coding sequence is TGTGCCAGTACGACAGAGCGTGGCTACACCTTC.

This chain links TRBV5-1 with TRBJ2-1; 10 nucleotides match TRBD2. CDR1 and CDR2 (germline): SGHRS, YFSETQ. The V gene end was trimmed by 3 bases and the J gene end by 4 bases; junction bases not matched to a gene: 7. The CDR3 is 16 residues long. CDR3 coding DNA: TGCGCCAGCAGCTCCGGACCTAGCGGGGGATACAATGAGCAGTTCTTC. This sequence encodes CASSSGPSGGYNEQFF.

The chain is built from TRBV6-1 and TRBJ1-2; D remains unclear. The ends were cut back, 2 bases at V and 4 bases at J, with 8 bases in the middle. Per the germline V gene, CDR1 is MNHNS and CDR2 is SASEGT. CDR3 length equals 13 residues. The CDR3 sequence is CASSERETYGYTF. As DNA, the CDR3 is TGTGCCAGCAGTGAAAGGGAGACCTATGGCTACACCTTC.

This chain joins TRBV2 and TRBJ1-2; D unresolved. The CDR3 runs to 13 residues. CDR1 is SNHLY and CDR2 is FYNNEI in the germline V gene. Trimming cost V 4 bases and J 7 bases, with 13 bases left between them. The CDR3 region is CASSGRQEGGYTF. The CDR3 DNA sequence: TGTGCCAGCAGTGGGAGGCAGGAAGGTGGCTACACCTTC. Drawing the rest from reference TRBV2 and TRBJ1-2, the complete variable domain is EPEVTQTPSHQVTQMGQEVILRCVPISNHLYFYWYRQILGQKVEFLVSFYNNEISEKSEIFDDQFSVERPDGSNFTLKIRSTKLEDSAMYFCASSGRQEGGYTFGSGTRLTVV.

The chain joins TRBV6-5 to TRBJ1-2, with no clear D. The CDR3 extends over 15 amino acids. Germline assignment: CDR1 MNHEY and CDR2 SVGAGI. Trimming removed 0 bases from V and 4 bases from J, with 12 bases in between. The CDR3 is CASSYSIDNRYGYTF. DNA of the CDR3: TGTGCCAGCAGTTACTCGATAGACAACCGCTATGGCTACACCTTC.

This chain joins TRBV6-5 and TRBJ2-7, with D perhaps given as TRBD1 or TRBD2 (5 bases each). Germline values: CDR1 MNHEY, CDR2 SVGAGI. CDR3 size: 13 residues. V dropped 2 bases and J dropped 5 bases, with 10 bases sitting between them. Here the CDR3 reads CASSYRDGNEQYF. In nucleotides, the CDR3 is TGTGCCAGCAGTTACCGGGACGGGAACGAGCAGTACTTC.

This clone was seen a few times. This sequence joins TRBV21-1 and TRBJ2-3; whether TRBD2, the table's D call, matches the DNA was not checked. TRBV21-1 counts as a pseudogene. The CDR3 consists of 16 residues. CDR3 DNA: TGTGCCAGCAGCATGGGGGCGGGAGAGAGGGCAGATACGCAGTATTTT. This gives the protein CASSMGAGERADTQYF.

The chain has TRBV4-2 and TRBJ2-3; 7 bases are shared with TRBD2. With V trimmed by 1 base and J by 4 bases, 17 bases remained unmatched. The CDR3 covers 19 residues. The germline CDR1 and CDR2 sequences are LGHNA and YNFKEQ. The CDR3 region has the DNA TGTGCCAGCAGCCAAGTTCCCGCGGGTGGCGGGAGCTCTTCAGATACGCAGTATTTT. This sequence encodes CASSQVPAGGGSSSDTQYF.

The chain uses TRBV29-1 and TRBJ2-1, with 9 bases identical to TRBD2. Germline loops: CDR1 SQVTM, CDR2 ANQGSEA. This CDR3 comprises 16 residues. V trimming: 4 bases; J trimming: 7 bases; junction bases outside the gene matches: 14. CDR3 amino acids: CSVAQGGGLALNEQFF. CDR3 in DNA: TGCAGCGTTGCCCAAGGCGGGGGACTAGCTTTAAATGAGCAGTTCTTC.

This chain joins TRBV9 and TRBJ2-7, with TRBD1 matching over 10 bases. V dropped 4 bases and J dropped 4; count of bases not matched to a gene: 8. Germline-derived CDR1 and CDR2 are SGDLS and YYNGEE. CDR3 length: 15 residues. This chain's CDR3 is CASSFTRDRGYEQYF. For the CDR3, the DNA is TGTGCCAGCAGCTTTACTCGGGACAGGGGTTACGAGCAGTACTTC.

This sequence joins TRBV7-3 and TRBJ2-7; D is perhaps TRBD1 (6 bases). Trimming removed 5 bases at V and 2 bases at J, with 13 bases between. The CDR3 has 14 amino acids. Germline V gene data show CDR1 as SGHTA and CDR2 as FQGTGA. The CDR3, as DNA: TGTGCCAGCAGCCCCGGACAGACCACCTACGAGCAGTACTTC. It codes for CASSPGQTTYEQYF.

This clone came up once. The J gene is TRBJ2-1, the V gene TRBV18; D may be TRBD2 (6 bases). Trimming took 6 bases from V and 3 from J, leaving 15 bases between them. This CDR3 comprises 15 residues. Per the germline V gene, CDR1 is KGHSH and CDR2 is LQKENI. The CDR3 here is CASSPAGLNYNEQFF. In DNA form, the CDR3 reads TGTGCCAGCTCCCCCGCGGGACTCAACTACAATGAGCAGTTCTTC.